This section outlines one T cell receptor (beta chain) sequence together with its context. One end of the junction fails to match germline, which may point to a read error. The data were obtained in a study of blood T cell repertoires in COVID-19. Overall study context: Acute and convalescent COVID-19 specimens originated in the United States, Italy and Spain. T cells, B-cell-depleted T cells, or PBMCs supplied cDNA or gDNA.

CDR1 is LNHNV, CDR2 YYDKDF, per germline (reference sequence). CDR3 length equals 15 residues. Original analysis: Amplification from reference gene primers served as the basis for estimated nucleated cell counts. Repertoires were generated with immunoSEQ multiplex PCR, while TCRdb's copy carries only in-frame clones and drops some. V, J and clone size are taken as reported in that table, and D and trimming were inferred from the DNA itself. The profile shows 110,000 or so clones, 75% to 90% of them singletons. This chain links TRBV15 with TRBJ2-1, with a weak D call TRBD2 (5 bases). The sequence was collected from a human donor with acute or convalescent COVID-19. The donor label of this sample is uncertain. Sequencing was performed on peripheral blood. CDR3 protein: CAISRTSQTSPEQFF. For the CDR3, the DNA is TGTGCCATCAGCAGAACCTCACAAACTAGTCCCGAGCAGTTCTTC.